The T cell receptor (beta chain) described here comes from a study of blood T cell repertoires in COVID-19. Trimming pared 2 bases from V and 1 base from J, leaving 11 bases between. Germline V gene sequence: CDR1 SGHAT, CDR2 FQNNGV. The CDR3 runs to 15 residues. This clone has just a few counts. The assay was immunoSEQ multiplex PCR, and TCRdb's table has in-frame clones only and misses some. The sample has about 100,000 clones; 85% are singletons. The sequencing sample was made of peripheral blood. This rearrangement joins TRBV11-2 to TRBJ1-1; perhaps TRBD1 as D (5 bases). This TCR was sampled from a woman between 70 and 85 years old with active or convalescent COVID-19. CDR3 bases: TGTGCCAGCAGCTTAATGGGGCAGGGGAACACTGAAGCTTTCTTT. Translating it yields CASSLMGQGNTEAFF.